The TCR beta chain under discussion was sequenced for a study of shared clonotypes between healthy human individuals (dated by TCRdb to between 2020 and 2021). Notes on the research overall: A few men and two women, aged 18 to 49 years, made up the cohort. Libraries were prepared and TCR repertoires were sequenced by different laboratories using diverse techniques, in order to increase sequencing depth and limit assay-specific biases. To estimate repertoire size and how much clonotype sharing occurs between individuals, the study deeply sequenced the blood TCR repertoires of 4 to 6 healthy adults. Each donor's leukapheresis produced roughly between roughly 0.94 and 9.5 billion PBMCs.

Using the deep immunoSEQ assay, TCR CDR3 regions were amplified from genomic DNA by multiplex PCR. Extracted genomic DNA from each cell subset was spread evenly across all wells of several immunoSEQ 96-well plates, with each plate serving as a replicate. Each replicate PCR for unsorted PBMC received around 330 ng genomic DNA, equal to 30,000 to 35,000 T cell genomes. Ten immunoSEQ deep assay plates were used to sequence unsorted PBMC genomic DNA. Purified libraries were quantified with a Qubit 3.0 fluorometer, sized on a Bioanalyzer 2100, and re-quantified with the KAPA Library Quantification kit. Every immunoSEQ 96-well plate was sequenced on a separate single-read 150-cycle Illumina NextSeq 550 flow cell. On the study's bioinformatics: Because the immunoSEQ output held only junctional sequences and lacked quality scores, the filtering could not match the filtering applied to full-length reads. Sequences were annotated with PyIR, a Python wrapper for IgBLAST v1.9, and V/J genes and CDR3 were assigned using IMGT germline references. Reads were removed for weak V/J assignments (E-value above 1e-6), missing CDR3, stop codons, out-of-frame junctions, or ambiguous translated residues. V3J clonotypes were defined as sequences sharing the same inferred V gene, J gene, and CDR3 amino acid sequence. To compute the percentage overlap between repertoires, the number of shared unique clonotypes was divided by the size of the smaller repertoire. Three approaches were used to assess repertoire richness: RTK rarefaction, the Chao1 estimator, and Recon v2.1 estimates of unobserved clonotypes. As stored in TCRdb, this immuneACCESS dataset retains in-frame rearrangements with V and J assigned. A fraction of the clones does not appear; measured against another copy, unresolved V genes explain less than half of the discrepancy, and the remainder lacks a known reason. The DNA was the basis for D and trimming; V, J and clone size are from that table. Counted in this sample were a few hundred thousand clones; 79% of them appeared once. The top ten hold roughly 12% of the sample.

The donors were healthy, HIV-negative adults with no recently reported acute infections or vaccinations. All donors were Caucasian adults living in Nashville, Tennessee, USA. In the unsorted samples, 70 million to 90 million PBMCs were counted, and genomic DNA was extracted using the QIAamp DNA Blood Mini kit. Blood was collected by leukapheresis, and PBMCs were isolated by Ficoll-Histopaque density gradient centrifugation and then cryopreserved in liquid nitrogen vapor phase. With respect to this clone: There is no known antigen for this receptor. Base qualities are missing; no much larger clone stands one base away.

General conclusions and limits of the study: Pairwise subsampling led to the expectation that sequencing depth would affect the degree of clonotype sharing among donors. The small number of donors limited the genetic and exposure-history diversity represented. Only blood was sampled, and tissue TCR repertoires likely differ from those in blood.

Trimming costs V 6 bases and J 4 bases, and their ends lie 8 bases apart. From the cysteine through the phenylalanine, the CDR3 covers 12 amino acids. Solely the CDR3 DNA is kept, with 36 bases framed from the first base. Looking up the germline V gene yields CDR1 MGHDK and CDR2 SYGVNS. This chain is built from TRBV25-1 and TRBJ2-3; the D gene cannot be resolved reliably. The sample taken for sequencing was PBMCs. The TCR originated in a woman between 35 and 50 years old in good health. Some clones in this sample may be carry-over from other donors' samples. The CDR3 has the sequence CASRGTADTQYF. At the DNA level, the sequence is TGTGCCAGCAGGGGTACGGCAGATACGCAGTATTTT.